What follows is one TCR beta chain and its context. This entry comes from a study of blood T cell repertoires in COVID-19. Study background: Sample material is recorded as cDNA or gDNA derived from T cells, B-cell-depleted T cells, or PBMCs.

In the original analysis: Amplification with reference gene primers provided the estimates of nucleated cell counts. TCRdb's copy holds only in-frame clones and misses some; the assay was immunoSEQ multiplex PCR. V and J calls and clone size are given by that table; D and trimming were obtained from the DNA. In the table there are 55,000 to 75,000 clones, approximately 86% of which are singletons. The sequence was obtained from a human donor with active COVID-19. The donor label of this sample is uncertain. The sequenced sample consisted of peripheral blood.

CDR3 sequence reads: CASSSNRADTEAFF. The CDR3 nucleotides are TGTGCCAGCAGCTCCAACAGGGCTGACACTGAAGCTTTCTTT. The chain employs TRBV5-4 and TRBJ1-1, with D perhaps TRBD1 (6 bases). CDR1 is SGHNT, CDR2 YYREEE, per germline (reference sequence). V lost 3 bases and J 3 bases, leaving 12 bases between the germline ends. The CDR3 is 14 residues long.